A selection of T cell receptor beta chains follows, all from one sample in a study of human T cells and chemical hapten exposure. TCRdb used MiXCR to reprocess the RACE reads, holding one entry per CDR3 protein. The sample consists of 80,000 to 95,000 distinct CDR3 sequences, about 8.9% of them appearing once. This material consisted of whole blood, taken in connection with sensitization to the hapten diphenylcyclopropenone (DPC). Receptors were obtained from a woman aged 35 to 49 with alopecia areata. Some clones in this sample may be carry-over from other donors' samples. CDR3s include the opening cysteine and the closing phenylalanine or tryptophan. The order of the fields is J gene, V gene, D gene, clone size, CDR3 DNA, CDR3 protein. The D gene is left open where the match is weak. Rows give clone size only sometimes, using once, few, many, or a class for an expanded clone.

TRBJ1-2 TRBV9 - - TGTGCCAGCAGCGTAGGTGGCGGGGGCTATGGCTACACCTTC CASSVGGGGYGYTF
TRBJ2-3 TRBV12-3/TRBV12-4 TRBD1 - TGTGCCAGCAGGAGAGGGACAGGGGGTAAGGCAGATACGCAGTATTTT CASRRGTGGKADTQYF
TRBJ2-5 TRBV29-1 TRBD1 few TGCAGCGTTAAGGGACAGTCAGTTGAGACCCAGTACTTC CSVKGQSVETQYF
TRBJ1-1 TRBV19 - - TGTGCCAGTAGGGTCAGGTCGAACACTGAAGCTTTCTTT CASRVRSNTEAFF
TRBJ1-1 TRBV6-2/TRBV6-3 TRBD1 many TGTGCCAGCTACAGGGGGATGAACACTGAAGCTTTCTTT CASYRGMNTEAFF
TRBJ1-4 TRBV4-1 TRBD1 many TGCGCCAGCAGCTCCCGTACAGGGGGCGACGAAAAACTGTTTTTT CASSSRTGGDEKLFF
TRBJ1-1 TRBV18 TRBD1 - TGTGCCAGCTCACCAAGGGACAGGGGAAACACTGAAGCTTTCTTT CASSPRDRGNTEAFF
TRBJ2-4 TRBV7-9 - - TGTGCCAGCAGCTTATATAAGGGGCCCAAAAACATTCAGTACTTC CASSLYKGPKNIQYF
TRBJ1-5 TRBV28 - few TGTGCCAGCATCGGGGGGGACTATAGCAATCAGCCCCAGCATTTT CASIGGDYSNQPQHF
TRBJ2-2 TRBV7-9 - few TGTGCCAGCAGCTTGGAGACCGGGGAGCTGTTTTTT CASSLETGELFF
TRBJ1-1 TRBV5-5 - many TGTGCCAGCAGCTTAGGCTGGAGGAACACTGAAGCTTTCTTT CASSLGWRNTEAFF
TRBJ2-7 TRBV7-9 TRBD1 many TGTGCCAGCAGCCCCCGGACAGGGGACTACGAGCAGTACTTC CASSPRTGDYEQYF
TRBJ1-5 TRBV5-6 TRBD1 - TGTGCCAGCAGCCGAAGGGACAGGTCCCCTCAGCCCCAGCATTTT CASSRRDRSPQPQHF
TRBJ1-2 TRBV7-2 - few TGTGCCAGCAGCCAAAGGACAGAATTCTATGGCTACACCTTC CASSQRTEFYGYTF
TRBJ2-7 TRBV20-1 TRBD2 - TGCAGTGCTAGACCGGGACTAGCGGGGGTCAACGAGCAGTACTTC CSARPGLAGVNEQYF
TRBJ2-7 TRBV7-2 TRBD1 many TGTGCCAGCAGCTTAGGGACAGGGAACTACGAGCAGTACTTC CASSLGTGNYEQYF
TRBJ1-2 TRBV4-3 - few TGCGCCAGCAGCCAAGGCGAGGGGCGATACTATGGCTACACCTTC CASSQGEGRYYGYTF
TRBJ1-2 TRBV10-3 - few TGTGCCATCAGTGAAGGGACAATCTATGGCTACACCTTC CAISEGTIYGYTF
TRBJ2-1 TRBV6-2/TRBV6-3 TRBD1 many TGTGCCAGCAGCTGGGACAGGGCGGTTGAGCAGTTCTTC CASSWDRAVEQFF
TRBJ1-6 TRBV6-5 - - TGTGCCAGCAGTTACTCGGGCCTGAGCTCCTATAATTCACCCCTCCACTTT CASSYSGLSSYNSPLHF
TRBJ1-1 TRBV3-1 - many TGTGCCAGCAGCCGAAGGGACCCGTACACTGAAGCTTTCTTT CASSRRDPYTEAFF
TRBJ1-1 TRBV6-2/TRBV6-3 TRBD1 many TGTGCCAGCAGCCGGCAGACAGGGAAGGGTACTGAAGCTTTCTTT CASSRQTGKGTEAFF
TRBJ2-5 TRBV7-7 TRBD2 few TGTGCTTTGGGGCCTAGCGGGCCCCAAGAGACCCAGTACTTC CALGPSGPQETQYF
TRBJ1-1 TRBV7-9 TRBD1 - TGTGCCAGCAGCCCTATGGGGGGACAGGAAGCTTTCTTT CASSPMGGQEAFF
TRBJ2-1 TRBV11-3 - - TGTGCCAGCAGCTTAGGGACACTATACAATGAGCAGTTCTTC CASSLGTLYNEQFF
TRBJ2-4 TRBV4-3 TRBD1 many TGCGCCAGCAGCCCTGGGACAGGACTGGACATTCAGTACTTC CASSPGTGLDIQYF
TRBJ2-7 TRBV28 TRBD2 many TGTGCCAGCAGGGGTTTAAGGCGGGGGGGATATTACTACGAGCAGTACTTC CASRGLRRGGYYYEQYF
TRBJ2-2 TRBV9 - many TGTGCCAGCAGCGTAGGCACGGCCTCGAACACCGGGGAGCTGTTTTTT CASSVGTASNTGELFF
TRBJ2-1 TRBV5-1 TRBD2 few TGCGCCAGCAGGTACCTACCGGGACTAGCCACTTTGGAGCAGTTCTTC CASRYLPGLATLEQFF
TRBJ2-7 TRBV2 TRBD1 - TGTGCCATCTCAGACAGGGGCTCCTACGAGCAGTACTTC CAISDRGSYEQYF
TRBJ2-7 TRBV7-2 TRBD2 many TGTGCCAGCAGCTTAGCTGAAGTACTAGCGGGGGGGCCCTCCTACGAGCAGTACTTC CASSLAEVLAGGPSYEQYF
TRBJ2-5 TRBV5-5 - once TGTGCCAGCAGGTCCATTGGGGAGACCCAGTACTTC CASRSIGETQYF
TRBJ1-5 TRBV6-6 - many TGTGCCAGCAGTTACCCACAGGGAAGTGGCAATCAGCCCCAGCATTTT CASSYPQGSGNQPQHF
TRBJ2-7 TRBV7-9 - - TGTGCCAGCAGCCAGTTAAAGGGACAAGCCTACGAGCAGTACTTC CASSQLKGQAYEQYF
TRBJ1-2 TRBV5-1 - few TGCGCCAGCAGCTTGCCGACGGATGGCTACACCTTC CASSLPTDGYTF
TRBJ2-7 TRBV2 TRBD1 few TGTGCCAGCAGTGAAGGTCAGGGGGCCCTCTCCTACGAGCAGTACTTC CASSEGQGALSYEQYF
TRBJ2-2 TRBV10-3 TRBD1 many TGTGCCATCAAAGGACAGGGGGTGCCGTACACCGGGGAGCTGTTTTTT CAIKGQGVPYTGELFF
TRBJ1-1 TRBV15 - few TGTGCCACCAGCAGAGACCCCGGCACGTTGAACACTGAAGCTTTCTTT CATSRDPGTLNTEAFF
TRBJ1-2 TRBV7-8 - many TGTGCCAGCAGCTCACTACGGGGGGACTATGGCTACACCTTC CASSSLRGDYGYTF
TRBJ1-2 TRBV24-1 - many TGTGCCACCAGTGATTCGGCGTTACGCTACACCTTC CATSDSALRYTF
TRBJ2-2 TRBV4-3 - few TGCGCCAGCAGCCAAGATTTATGGGCCAACACCGGGGAGCTGTTTTTT CASSQDLWANTGELFF
TRBJ1-6 TRBV12-3/TRBV12-4 - many TGTGCCAGCAGCGTATGGGGAACCTATAATTCACCCCTCCACTTT CASSVWGTYNSPLHF
TRBJ2-1 TRBV4-1 TRBD2 few TGCGCCAGCAGCCAAGATTGGACTAGCGGGGGGTTATACAATGAGCAGTTCTTC CASSQDWTSGGLYNEQFF
TRBJ1-2 TRBV3-1 - - TGTGCCAGCAGCCAAGATCGTCTGGCCTTC CASSQDRLAF
TRBJ1-5 TRBV19 - many TGTGCCAGTAGTTTTGTGTACAATCAGCCCCAGCATTTT CASSFVYNQPQHF
TRBJ1-3 TRBV6-6 - - TGTGCCAGCGGTTACTCTGGGACGTATGGAAACACCATATATTTT CASGYSGTYGNTIYF
TRBJ2-7 TRBV9 - - TGTGCCAGCAGCGTTATAGACGGTTCCTACGAGCAGTACTTC CASSVIDGSYEQYF
TRBJ1-6 TRBV6-5 TRBD1 many TGTGCCAGCAGATTACCGGGACAGGGACAGAGCTCCTATAATTCACCCCTCCACTTT CASRLPGQGQSSYNSPLHF
TRBJ1-1 TRBV5-1 TRBD1 - TGCGCCAGCAGCTTGGCCGGAATTGGGACAGTGGACACTGAAGCTTTCTTT CASSLAGIGTVDTEAFF
TRBJ1-5 TRBV12-3/TRBV12-4 - - TGTGCCAGCAGGGTAGGGGATCAGCCCCAGCATTTT CASRVGDQPQHF
TRBJ2-5 TRBV6-2/TRBV6-3 - - TGTGCCAGCAGTGGACTGAAAACGGCAGAGACCCAGTACTTC CASSGLKTAETQYF
TRBJ1-3 TRBV20-1 TRBD1 many TGCAGTGCTAGAGACAGGGGGACCGGAAACACCATATATTTT CSARDRGTGNTIYF
TRBJ2-7 TRBV29-1 - many TGCAGCGTTGAATTGGGCTCTCAGGGGTACGAGCAGTACTTC CSVELGSQGYEQYF
TRBJ2-1 TRBV24-1 TRBD2 few TGTGCCACCAGTGATGCCCGGGACTATACCAGTCCGCAGTTCTTC CATSDARDYTSPQFF
TRBJ1-2 TRBV14 - - TGTGCCAGCAGCCAATTACCGGGATCTAACTATGGCTACACCTTC CASSQLPGSNYGYTF
TRBJ2-1 TRBV24-1 - - TGTGCCACCAGTGATTCAGCCGACAATGAGCAGTTCTTC CATSDSADNEQFF
TRBJ2-4 TRBV6-6 - - TGTGCCAGCAGAACTGGACAGATAGGGAACATTCAGTACTTC CASRTGQIGNIQYF
TRBJ1-2 TRBV18 TRBD1 many TGTGCCAGCTCACCACCTGGGACAGGGGGCAGCTATGGCTACACCTTC CASSPPGTGGSYGYTF
TRBJ2-5 TRBV11-3 - many TGTGCCAGCAGCCCTCGCGGGGTAGGATCAGAGACCCAGTACTTC CASSPRGVGSETQYF
TRBJ2-2 TRBV7-2 - few TGTGCCAGCAGCTCGCCAAGATACACCGGGGAGCTGTTTTTT CASSSPRYTGELFF